Below, 22 T cell receptor beta chains from the same sample are listed, as sequenced in a study of blood T cell repertoires in COVID-19. The protocol was immunoSEQ multiplex PCR, while the TCRdb copy is restricted to in-frame clones and leaves out a portion. The table includes 330,000 or so clones, roughly nine tenths detected once. Sequenced input: PBMCs or T cells enriched from blood (not recorded which). Receptor source: a woman aged 25 to 39 who had recovered from COVID-19.

The CDR3 DNA reads TGTGCCAGCAGCCAAGATATAAGGGGACTAGCGGGACTTAGCGAGCAGTTCTTC. The encoded protein is CASSQDIRGLAGLSEQFF. The chain has TRBV14 and TRBJ2-1; 13 bases line up with TRBD2. Germline trimming cut 0 bases from V and 10 bases from J; bases unmatched to any gene: 12. The CDR3 has 18 residues. Germline lookup yields CDR1 SGHDN and CDR2 FVKESK. The full variable domain, rest sourced from reference TRBV14 and TRBJ2-1, is EAGVTQFPSHSVIEKGQTVTLRCDPISGHDNLYWYRRVMGKEIKFLLHFVKESKQDESGMPNNRFLAERTGGTYSTLKVQPAELEDSGVYFCASSQDIRGLAGLSEQFFGPGTRLTVL.

In the case of this clone: One end of the junction varies from germline; a read error may be responsible. The chain carries TRBV2 and TRBJ1-5; TRBD1 might be the D (5 bases). Germline V gene sequence: CDR1 SNHLY, CDR2 FYNNEI. The CDR3 has 16 residues. CDR3 residues: CASREDSGWGNQPQHF. As DNA, the CDR3 is TGTGCCAGCAGGGAAGACAGCGGATGGGGCAATCAGCCCCAGCATTTT.

The chain is built from TRBV7-3 and TRBJ2-5, with 8 bases lining up with TRBD2. CDR1 and CDR2 (germline): SGHTA, FQGTGA. There are 15 residues in the CDR3. The V segment lost 5 bases and the J segment 1 base; nucleotides outside the gene matches: 6. CDR3 in amino acids: CASSRTSGGQETQYF. The DNA for the CDR3 is TGTGCCAGCAGCCGAACCAGCGGGGGCCAAGAGACCCAGTACTTC.

This chain links TRBV5-1 with TRBJ1-2, with D perhaps matching TRBD1 (6 bases). CDR1 is SGHRS and CDR2 is YFSETQ in the germline V gene. This CDR3 spans 15 amino acids. V was pared by 6 bases and J by 7 bases, with 22 bases between. CDR3 sequence: CASTSGQPPRGGYTF. DNA of the CDR3: TGCGCCAGCACGTCCGGACAGCCACCCAGGGGTGGCTACACCTTC.

V is TRBV7-9 and J is TRBJ2-5, with a tentative D call TRBD2 (6 bases). The V end lost 5 bases, the J end lost 2 bases, and 15 bases lay between the germline ends. Per germline, CDR1 SEHNR and CDR2 FQNEAQ (reference sequence). The CDR3 sequence is 15 residues long. The CDR3 here is CASSPGLTGQETQYF. The CDR3, as DNA: TGTGCCAGCAGCCCAGGACTAACCGGGCAAGAGACCCAGTACTTC.

The chain combines TRBV3-1 (or the pseudogene TRBV3-2) with TRBJ1-2; D gene uncertain. V lost 4 bases, J lost 2 bases, and 8 bases lay in between. Germline CDR1 is LGHDT and CDR2 is YNNKEL (reference sequence). This CDR3 comprises 13 residues. The CDR3 DNA reads TGTGCCAGCAGCCCTGAGGGCAACTATGGCTACACCTTC. Translating it yields CASSPEGNYGYTF.

The chain carries TRBV29-1 and TRBJ2-1; a possible D gene is TRBD2 (5 bases). This CDR3 contains 14 residues. Looked up from germline, CDR1 is SQVTM and CDR2 is ANQGSEA. With 7 bases removed from V and 6 bases from J, the gap between germline ends came to 19 bases. The CDR3 loop reads CSALDSELANEQFF. The CDR3 DNA reads TGCAGCGCCCTGGACTCAGAGTTGGCCAATGAGCAGTTCTTC.

The chain employs TRBV6-5 and TRBJ2-2, with unresolved D. Germline V gene data show CDR1 as MNHEY and CDR2 as SVGAGI. The CDR3 covers 12 residues. The V and J ends lost 7 bases and 5 bases respectively, with 8 bases between them. The CDR3 is CASTAQTGELFF. CDR3 DNA: TGTGCCAGCACCGCACAGACCGGGGAGCTGTTTTTT.

The rearrangement joins TRBV28 to TRBJ2-5, with 14 bases identical to TRBD2. Trimming removed 6 bases from V and 3 bases from J; junction bases left unmatched: 12. The CDR3 is made up of 18 amino acids. Germline CDR1 MDHEN, CDR2 SYDVKM. CDR3 coding DNA: TGTGCCAGCAGCAGAGGACTAGCGGGAGGACCCGGAAAAGAGACCCAGTACTTC. It specifies CASSRGLAGGPGKETQYF.

V usage is TRBV27 and J usage is TRBJ2-6, with D maybe TRBD1 (6 bases). This CDR3 is built from 19 residues. V shed 3 bases and J shed 0 bases, with 18 bases lying between them. In germline, CDR1 is MNHEY, CDR2 SMNVEV (reference sequence). The CDR3 loop is CASSLWVGTGTSGANVLTF. DNA of the CDR3: TGTGCCAGCAGTTTGTGGGTAGGAACAGGGACCTCTGGGGCCAACGTCCTGACTTTC.

This chain connects TRBV7-2 to TRBJ2-2; 10 bases are a match to TRBD2. CDR3 length equals 14 residues. CDR1 SGHTA and CDR2 FQGNSA come from the germline V gene. V was clipped by 5 bases and J by 7 bases; unmatched bases: 4. In nucleotides, the CDR3 is TGTGCCAGCAGCCAGCGGGAGGGTTTCGGGGAGCTGTTTTTT. Residues: CASSQREGFGELFF.

The rearrangement links TRBV30 to TRBJ1-5; 7 nucleotides align to TRBD1. Germline assignment: CDR1 GTSNPN and CDR2 SVGIG (reference sequence). V lost 0 bases and J lost 4; bases outside the gene matches: 3. The CDR3 spans 14 residues. In DNA, the CDR3 is TGTGCCTGGAGTGTAAGGGGGCTTAATCAGCCCCAGCATTTT. Protein product: CAWSVRGLNQPQHF.

This chain joins TRBV5-4 and TRBJ2-3; maybe TRBD2 (7 bases). Germline V CDR1 and CDR2: SGHNT, YYREEE (reference sequence). V lost 2 bases and J 3 bases, leaving 13 bases between the germline ends. This CDR3 has 15 amino acids. DNA for the CDR3: TGTGCCAGCAGCTTAGGGGGGGCGCTTACAGATACGCAGTATTTT. Translating it yields CASSLGGALTDTQYF.

The chain links TRBV2 to TRBJ2-1, with TRBD1 matching over 7 bases. From germline, CDR1 is SNHLY and CDR2 FYNNEI. This CDR3 comprises 13 residues. V lost 7 bases to trimming and J lost 7 bases; unmatched junction nucleotides: 7. CDR3 sequence: CASTTTGFNEQFF. The CDR3 bases are TGTGCCAGCACCACGACAGGGTTTAATGAGCAGTTCTTC.

This chain uses TRBV6-4 with TRBJ2-3; TRBD2 matches at 14 bases. V shed 5 bases, J shed 6 bases, and the junction held 4 bases outside the gene matches. CDR1 and CDR2 from the germline V gene are MRHNA and SNTAGT. The CDR3 length is 15 residues. The CDR3 bases are TGTGCCAGCAGTACCGGGACTAGCGGGAGTGATACGCAGTATTTT. Amino acid sequence: CASSTGTSGSDTQYF.

V and J are TRBV5-1 and TRBJ2-4, with a weak D call TRBD1 (6 bases). The CDR3 is 15 amino acids. Per the germline V gene, CDR1 is SGHRS and CDR2 is YFSETQ. Trimming removed 7 bases from V and 5 bases from J, with 19 bases in between. The CDR3 DNA reads TGCGCCAGCGCTGTCGGTTCAGGGGATGAAAACATTCAGTACTTC. Translated: CASAVGSGDENIQYF.

The chain uses TRBV6-5 and TRBJ1-3; TRBD1 is a possible D gene (6 bases). From germline, CDR1 is MNHEY and CDR2 SVGAGI. This CDR3 spans 12 amino acids. V shed 8 bases and J shed 5 bases, with 10 bases lying between them. This chain's CDR3 is CASRDTRNTIYF. The CDR3 region has the DNA TGTGCCAGCCGGGACACCCGAAACACCATATATTTT.

A single count supports this clone. V and J are TRBV6-5 and TRBJ1-4; D uncertain. The CDR3 is made up of 13 amino acids. The germline V gene has CDR1 MNHEY and CDR2 SVGAGI. The V gene lost 5 bases and the J gene lost 6 bases, with 10 bases spanning the gap. The CDR3 loop reads CASSSRGDEKLFF. The CDR3 nucleotides are TGTGCCAGCAGTAGCCGGGGAGATGAAAAACTGTTTTTT.

CDR3 coding DNA: TGTGCCAGCAGTTTATCTCCCGGAAACACCATATATTTT. This translates into CASSLSPGNTIYF. The chain couples TRBV12-3 or TRBV12-4 to TRBJ1-3; no clear D gene. V was cut by 2 bases and J by 4 bases, with 6 bases left in between. The length of the CDR3 is 13 residues.

This chain joins TRBV9 and TRBJ2-5, with D possibly being TRBD1 (5 bases). Per germline, CDR1 SGDLS and CDR2 YYNGEE. CDR3 length equals 13 residues. The V gene lost 5 bases and the J gene lost 4 bases, with 12 bases spanning the gap. CDR3 sequence: CASRGDSTETQYF. The DNA of the CDR3 is TGTGCCAGCAGGGGCGACAGTACAGAGACCCAGTACTTC.

The chain has TRBV29-1 and TRBJ1-2; D is uncertain. Germline V CDR1 and CDR2: SQVTM, ANQGSEA. The V end lost 3 bases, the J end lost 2 bases, and 7 bases lay between the germline ends. The CDR3 contains 12 residues. The chain's CDR3 is CSVEVRNYGYTF. In DNA, the CDR3 is TGCAGCGTTGAGGTCCGGAACTATGGCTACACCTTC.

The CDR3: CASSPRSLGGTEAFF. Here the CDR3 DNA reads TGTGCCAGCTCACCCCGATCCCTGGGGGGCACTGAAGCTTTCTTT. The chain links TRBV18 to TRBJ1-1; perhaps TRBD1 as D (5 bases). The CDR3 is made up of 15 amino acids. Looked up from germline, CDR1 is KGHSH and CDR2 is LQKENI. The V end lost 3 bases, the J end lost 4 bases, and 15 bases lay between the germline ends.